This T cell receptor beta chain was observed in a study of graft-versus-host responses after intestinal transplantation. General observations from the study: Allografts of patients with graft-donor T cell macrochimerism showed high graft-versus-host to host-versus-graft clone ratios.

The germline V and J ends were trimmed by 7 bases and 0 bases, with 13 bases remaining between them. Looked up from germline, CDR1 is SEHNR and CDR2 is FQNEAQ (reference sequence). CDR3 length: 15 residues. The protocol was immunoSEQ multiplex PCR, while the TCRdb copy is restricted to in-frame clones and leaves out a portion. This table has 75,000 to 95,000 clones, 80% to 95% appearing once. With respect to this clone: The antigen remains unidentified.

This clonotype was sampled from a human donor who was the organ donor for an intestinal transplant. The sample consisted of unstimulated CD4+ T cells sorted from spleen or lymph node cells, taken before transplant. This chain joins TRBV7-9 and TRBJ2-1; D is unresolved. CDR3 sequence: CASISGFSSYNEQFF. CDR3 nucleotide sequence: TGTGCCAGCATATCCGGGTTCAGCTCCTACAATGAGCAGTTCTTC.